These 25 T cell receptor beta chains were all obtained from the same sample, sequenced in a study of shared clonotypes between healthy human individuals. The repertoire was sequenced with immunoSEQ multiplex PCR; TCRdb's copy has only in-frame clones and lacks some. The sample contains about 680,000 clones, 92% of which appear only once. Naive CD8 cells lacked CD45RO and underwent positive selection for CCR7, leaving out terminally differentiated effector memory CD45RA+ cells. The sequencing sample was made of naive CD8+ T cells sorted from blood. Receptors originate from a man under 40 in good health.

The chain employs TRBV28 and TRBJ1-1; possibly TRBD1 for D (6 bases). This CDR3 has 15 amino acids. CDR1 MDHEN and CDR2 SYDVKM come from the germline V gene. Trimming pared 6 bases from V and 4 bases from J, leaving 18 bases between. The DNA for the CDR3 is TGTGCCAGCAGGTCACAGGGAGGGGAGAGCACTGAAGCTTTCTTT. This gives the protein CASRSQGGESTEAFF. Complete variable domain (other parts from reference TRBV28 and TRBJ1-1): DVKVTQSSRYLVKRTGEKVFLECVQDMDHENMFWYRQDPGLGLRLIYFSYDVKMKEKGDIPEGYSVSREKKERFSLILESASTNQTSMYLCASRSQGGESTEAFFGQGTRLTVV.

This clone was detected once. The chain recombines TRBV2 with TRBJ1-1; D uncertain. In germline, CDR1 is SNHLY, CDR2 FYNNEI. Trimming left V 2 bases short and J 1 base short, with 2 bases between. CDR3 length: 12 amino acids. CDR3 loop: CASSEQNTEAFF. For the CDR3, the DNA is TGTGCCAGCAGTGAACAGAACACTGAAGCTTTCTTT.

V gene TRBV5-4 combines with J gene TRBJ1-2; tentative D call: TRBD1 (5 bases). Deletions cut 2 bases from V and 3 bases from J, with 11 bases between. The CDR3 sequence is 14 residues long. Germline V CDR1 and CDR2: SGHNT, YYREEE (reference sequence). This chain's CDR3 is CASSLRGSYYGYTF. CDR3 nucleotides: TGTGCCAGCAGCTTAAGGGGATCATACTATGGCTACACCTTC. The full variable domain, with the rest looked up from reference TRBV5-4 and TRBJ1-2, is ETGVTQSPTHLIKTRGQQVTLRCSSQSGHNTVSWYQQALGQGPQFIFQYYREEENGRGNFPPRFSGLQFPNYSSELNVNALELDDSALYLCASSLRGSYYGYTFGSGTRLTVV.

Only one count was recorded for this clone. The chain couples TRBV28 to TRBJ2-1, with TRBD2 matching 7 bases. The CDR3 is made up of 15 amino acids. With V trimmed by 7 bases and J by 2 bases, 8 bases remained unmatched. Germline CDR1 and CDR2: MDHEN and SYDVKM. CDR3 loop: CASNAGVGTYNEQFF. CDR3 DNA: TGTGCCAGCAACGCGGGAGTGGGCACCTACAATGAGCAGTTCTTC.

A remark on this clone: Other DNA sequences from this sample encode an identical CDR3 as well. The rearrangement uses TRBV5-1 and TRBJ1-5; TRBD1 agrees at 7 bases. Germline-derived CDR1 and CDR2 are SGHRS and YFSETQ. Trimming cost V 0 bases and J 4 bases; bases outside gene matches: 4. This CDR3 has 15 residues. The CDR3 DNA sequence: TGCGCCAGCAGCTTGGGGACAGGTGGGAATCAGCCCCAGCATTTT. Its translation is CASSLGTGGNQPQHF.

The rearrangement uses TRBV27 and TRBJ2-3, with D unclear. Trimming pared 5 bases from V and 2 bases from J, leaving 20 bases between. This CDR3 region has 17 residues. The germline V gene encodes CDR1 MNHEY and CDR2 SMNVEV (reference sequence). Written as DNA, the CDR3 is TGTGCCAGCAGTCTAAAATTAGATCGGCAGGTCACAGATACGCAGTATTTT. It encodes CASSLKLDRQVTDTQYF.

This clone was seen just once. The DNA of the CDR3 is TGTGCCACCAGCCCAGGGGATAGCTCCTACAATGAGCAGTTCTTC. As protein: CATSPGDSSYNEQFF. The J gene is TRBJ2-1, the V gene TRBV15; maybe TRBD1 (6 bases). This CDR3 comprises 15 residues. From germline, CDR1 is LNHNV and CDR2 YYDKDF (reference sequence). Trimming took off 5 bases at V and 0 bases at J, with 11 bases between the two ends.

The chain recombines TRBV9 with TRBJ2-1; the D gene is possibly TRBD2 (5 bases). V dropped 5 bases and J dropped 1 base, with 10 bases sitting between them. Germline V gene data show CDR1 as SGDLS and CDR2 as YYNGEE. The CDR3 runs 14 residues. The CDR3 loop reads CASSAPGSYNEQFF. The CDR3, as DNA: TGTGCCAGCAGTGCCCCGGGGTCCTACAATGAGCAGTTCTTC.

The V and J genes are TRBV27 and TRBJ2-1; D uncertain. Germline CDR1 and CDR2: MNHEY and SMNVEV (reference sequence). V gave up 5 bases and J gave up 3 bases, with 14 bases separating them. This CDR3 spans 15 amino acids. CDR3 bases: TGTGCCAGCAGTCCCCTGGACGGTTACTACAATGAGCAGTTCTTC. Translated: CASSPLDGYYNEQFF.

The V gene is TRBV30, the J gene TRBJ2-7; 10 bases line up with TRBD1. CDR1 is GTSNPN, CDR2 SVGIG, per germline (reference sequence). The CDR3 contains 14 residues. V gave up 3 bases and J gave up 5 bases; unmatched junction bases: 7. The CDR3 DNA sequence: TGTGCCTGGAGCGGGGGACAGGGGTTCCACGAGCAGTACTTC. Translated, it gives CAWSGGQGFHEQYF.

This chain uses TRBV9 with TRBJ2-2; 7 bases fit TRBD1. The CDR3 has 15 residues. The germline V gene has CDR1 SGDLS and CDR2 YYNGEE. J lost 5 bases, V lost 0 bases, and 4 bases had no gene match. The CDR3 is CASSVGAGGTGELFF. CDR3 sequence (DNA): TGTGCCAGCAGCGTAGGGGCAGGGGGAACCGGGGAGCTGTTTTTT.

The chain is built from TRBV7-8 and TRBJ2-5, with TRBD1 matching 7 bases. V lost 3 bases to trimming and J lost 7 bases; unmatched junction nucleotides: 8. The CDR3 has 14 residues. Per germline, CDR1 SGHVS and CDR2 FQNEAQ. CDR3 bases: TGTGCCAGCAGCTTGGGACAGTCATTGTGGACCCAGTACTTC. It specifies CASSLGQSLWTQYF.

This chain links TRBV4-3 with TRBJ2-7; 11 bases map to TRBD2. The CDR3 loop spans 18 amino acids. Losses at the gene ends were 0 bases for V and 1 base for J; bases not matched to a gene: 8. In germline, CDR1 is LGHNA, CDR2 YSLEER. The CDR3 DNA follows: TGCGCCAGCAGCCAAGAACTAGCGGGAGAAGTAGATTCCTACGAGCAGTACTTC. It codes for CASSQELAGEVDSYEQYF.

The CDR3 DNA is TGCAGCGTTGGTGGGACAGGGGGCGATTACGAGCAGTACTTC. It is translated as CSVGGTGGDYEQYF. This rearrangement joins TRBV29-1 to TRBJ2-7, with 12 bases matching TRBD1. Germline V gene lookup returns CDR1 SQVTM and CDR2 ANQGSEA. This CDR3 is built from 14 residues. Trimming at V came to 4 bases and at J to 4 bases, leaving 5 bases not matched to a gene.

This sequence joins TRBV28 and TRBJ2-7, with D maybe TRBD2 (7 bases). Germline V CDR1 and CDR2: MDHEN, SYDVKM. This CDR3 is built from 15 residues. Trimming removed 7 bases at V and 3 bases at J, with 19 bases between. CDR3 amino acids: CASTPPGAGDYEQYF. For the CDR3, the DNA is TGTGCCAGCACCCCCCCAGGGGCGGGAGACTACGAGCAGTACTTC.

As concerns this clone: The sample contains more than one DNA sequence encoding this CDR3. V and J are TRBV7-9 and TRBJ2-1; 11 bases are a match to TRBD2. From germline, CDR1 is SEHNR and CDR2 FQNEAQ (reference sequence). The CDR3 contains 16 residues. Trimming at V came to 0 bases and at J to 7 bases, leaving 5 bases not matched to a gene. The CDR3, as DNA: TGTGCCAGCAGCTTAGCGCCGGGACTAGCGGTGAATGAGCAGTTCTTC. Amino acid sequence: CASSLAPGLAVNEQFF. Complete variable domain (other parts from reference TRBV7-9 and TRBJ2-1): DTGVSQNPRHKITKRGQNVTFRCDPISEHNRLYWYRQTLGQGPEFLTYFQNEAQLEKSRLLSDRFSAERPKGSFSTLEIQRTEQGDSAMYLCASSLAPGLAVNEQFFGPGTRLTVL.

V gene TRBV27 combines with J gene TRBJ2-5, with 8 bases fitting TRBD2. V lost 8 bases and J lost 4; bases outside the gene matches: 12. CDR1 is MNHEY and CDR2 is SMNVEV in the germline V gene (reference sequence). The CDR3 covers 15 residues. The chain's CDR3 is CASRRGGSKVETQYF. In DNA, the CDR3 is TGTGCCAGCCGCCGCGGGGGGTCCAAGGTAGAGACCCAGTACTTC.

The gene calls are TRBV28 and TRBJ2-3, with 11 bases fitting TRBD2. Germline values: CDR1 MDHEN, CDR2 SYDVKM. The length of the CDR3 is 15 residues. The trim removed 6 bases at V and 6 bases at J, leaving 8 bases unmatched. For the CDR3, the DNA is TGTGCCAGCAGCTCAACTAGCGGGAGAGCCGATACGCAGTATTTT. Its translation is CASSSTSGRADTQYF.

The CDR3 loop is CASSHKTSSYNEQFF. In nucleotides, the CDR3 is TGTGCCAGCAGTCATAAGACAAGCTCCTACAATGAGCAGTTCTTC. This rearrangement joins TRBV27 to TRBJ2-1; D not resolved. Trimming shortened V by 5 bases and J by 0 bases, and 11 bases separated the two germline ends. The CDR3 runs to 15 residues. Germline-derived CDR1 and CDR2 are MNHEY and SMNVEV (reference sequence).

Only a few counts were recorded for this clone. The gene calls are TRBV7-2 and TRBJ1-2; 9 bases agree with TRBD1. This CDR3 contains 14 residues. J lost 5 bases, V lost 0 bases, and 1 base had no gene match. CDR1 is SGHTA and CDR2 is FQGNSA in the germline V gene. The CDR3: CASSLAGTGYGYTF. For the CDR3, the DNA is TGTGCCAGCAGCTTAGCCGGGACAGGGTATGGCTACACCTTC.

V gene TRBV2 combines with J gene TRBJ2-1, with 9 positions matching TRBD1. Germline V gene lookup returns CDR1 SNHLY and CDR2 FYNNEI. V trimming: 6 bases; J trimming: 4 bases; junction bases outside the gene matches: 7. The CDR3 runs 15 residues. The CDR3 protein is CASSPGTGKYNEQFF. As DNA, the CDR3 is TGTGCCAGCAGCCCCGGGACAGGGAAATACAATGAGCAGTTCTTC.

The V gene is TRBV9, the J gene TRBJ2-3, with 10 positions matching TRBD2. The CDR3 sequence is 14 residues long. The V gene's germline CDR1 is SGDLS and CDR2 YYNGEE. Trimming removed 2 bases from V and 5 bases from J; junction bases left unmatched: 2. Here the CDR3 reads CASSVSGRVDTQYF. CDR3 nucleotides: TGTGCCAGCAGCGTGAGCGGGAGGGTAGATACGCAGTATTTT.

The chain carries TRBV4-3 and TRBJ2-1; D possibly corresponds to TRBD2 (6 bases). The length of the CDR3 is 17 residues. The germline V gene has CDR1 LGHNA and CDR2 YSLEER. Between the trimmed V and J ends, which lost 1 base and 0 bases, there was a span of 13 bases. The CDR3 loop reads CASSQVSRETSYNEQFF. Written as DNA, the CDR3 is TGCGCCAGCAGCCAAGTTAGCCGGGAGACCTCCTACAATGAGCAGTTCTTC.

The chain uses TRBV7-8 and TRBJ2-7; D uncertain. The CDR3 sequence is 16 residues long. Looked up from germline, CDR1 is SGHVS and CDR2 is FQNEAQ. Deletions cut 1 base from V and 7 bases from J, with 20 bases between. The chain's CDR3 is CASSLDLLAFQGEQYF. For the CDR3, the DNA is TGTGCCAGCAGCTTAGATCTTTTGGCCTTCCAAGGGGAGCAGTACTTC.

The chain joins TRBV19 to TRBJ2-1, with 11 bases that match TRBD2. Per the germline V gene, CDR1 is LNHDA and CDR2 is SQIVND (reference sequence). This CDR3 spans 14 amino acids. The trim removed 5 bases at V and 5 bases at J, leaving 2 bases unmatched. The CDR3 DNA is TGTGCCAGTAGTGAGGGACTAGCGGACAATGAGCAGTTCTTC. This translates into CASSEGLADNEQFF.